A single sample gave rise to the 25 T cell receptor beta chains below, sequenced in a study of T-cell memory formation after mild COVID-19. In TCRdb, the 5' RACE reads were re-called with MiXCR into one record per CDR3 protein. The table includes hundreds of thousands of distinct CDR3 sequences, around 21% detected once. The specimen was PBMCs or a T cell subset sorted from them (not recorded which). The receptor set was obtained from an adult woman who had mild COVID-19 (a few samples of this study predate the infection). Cell type and time point are not known.

This chain joins TRBV5-6 and TRBJ1-2, with no clear D. With 4 bases removed from V and 1 base from J, the gap between germline ends came to 20 bases. Germline lookup yields CDR1 SGHDT and CDR2 YYEEEE. The CDR3 totals 17 residues. CDR3 sequence reads: CASSEQVQTQINYGYTF. DNA of the CDR3: TGTGCCAGCAGCGAGCAGGTACAGACCCAAATTAACTATGGCTACACCTTC. Together with reference TRBV5-6 and TRBJ1-2, the CDR3 gives the full variable domain: DAGVTQSPTHLIKTRGQQVTLRCSPKSGHDTVSWYQQALGQGPQFIFQYYEEEERQRGNFPDRFSGHQFPNYSSELNVNALLLGDSALYLCASSEQVQTQINYGYTFGSGTRLTVV.

There are a few counts of this clonotype. The CDR3 DNA reads TGCAGTGCTAGAGACGGGGGAGGCACCGGGGAGCTGTTTTTT. Protein product: CSARDGGGTGELFF. The rearrangement joins TRBV20-1 to TRBJ2-2; possibly TRBD2 for D (6 bases). This CDR3 has 14 residues. Germline loops: CDR1 DFQATT, CDR2 SNEGSKA (reference sequence). V shed 0 bases and J shed 4 bases, with 9 bases lying between them.

The chain is built from TRBV29-1 and TRBJ2-5; D tentatively reads TRBD1 or TRBD2 (5 bases each). Deletions cut 0 bases from V and 5 bases from J, with 13 bases between. The germline CDR1 and CDR2 sequences are SQVTM and ANQGSEA. The CDR3 spans 14 residues. The CDR3 DNA follows: TGCAGCGTTGAAGATGGTCGGGACGGGGAGACCCAGTACTTC. Translating gives CSVEDGRDGETQYF.

A few counts support this clonotype. The chain carries TRBV20-1 and TRBJ2-1; the match to TRBD2 covers 13 bases. Germline V CDR1 and CDR2: DFQATT, SNEGSKA (reference sequence). The CDR3 covers 16 residues. The ends lost 0 bases at V and 8 bases at J; junction bases unmatched: 7. CDR3 nucleotide sequence: TGCAGTGCTAGAGACGGGACTAGCGGGATTGGGGATGAGCAGTTCTTC. As protein: CSARDGTSGIGDEQFF.

CDR3 bases: TGTGCCTGGAGTGTACCTGGTCCCGAGACCCAGTACTTC. Its translation is CAWSVPGPETQYF. J is TRBJ2-5 and V is TRBV30; no clear D gene. CDR3 length: 13 amino acids. Germline V lookup: CDR1 GTSNPN, CDR2 SVGIG (reference sequence). V was clipped by 0 bases and J by 5 bases, with 10 bases between them.

The V and J genes are TRBV3-1 and TRBJ2-7; D is uncertain. CDR1 LGHDT and CDR2 YNNKEL come from the germline V gene (reference sequence). This CDR3 is 12 amino acids long. V was cut by 2 bases and J by 2 bases, with 4 bases left in between. The CDR3 region is CASSQPPYEQYF. The CDR3 DNA sequence: TGTGCCAGCAGCCAACCGCCCTACGAGCAGTACTTC.

This clonotype has ten or more counts. This rearrangement joins TRBV5-4 to TRBJ1-4; D call uncertain. Trimming removed 0 bases from V and 8 bases from J, with 17 bases in between. The CDR3 runs 16 residues. Germline CDR1 is SGHNT and CDR2 is YYREEE (reference sequence). The CDR3 spells CASSLEVAIADEKLFF. In DNA form, the CDR3 reads TGTGCCAGCAGCTTGGAGGTGGCGATAGCAGACGAAAAACTGTTTTTT.

The chain is built from TRBV7-8 and TRBJ2-2; 12 bases match TRBD2. The CDR3 totals 23 residues. The germline V gene encodes CDR1 SGHVS and CDR2 FQNEAQ. V was pared by 2 bases and J by 0 bases, with 19 bases of the junction left unmatched. The DNA of the CDR3 is TGTGCCAGCAGCTTAAAAGGGGCTAGCGGGAGGGGAGGCGCTAAGACGAACACCGGGGAGCTGTTTTTT. Residues: CASSLKGASGRGGAKTNTGELFF.

The chain uses TRBV7-9 and TRBJ2-7; a possible D gene is TRBD2 (5 bases). CDR3 size: 15 residues. Looked up from germline, CDR1 is SEHNR and CDR2 is FQNEAQ (reference sequence). V was cut by 1 base and J by 3 bases, with 13 bases left in between. CDR3 DNA: TGTGCCAGCAGCTTAGGTGGGAGTCGTTTCTACGAGCAGTACTTC. Residues: CASSLGGSRFYEQYF.

The genes are TRBV9 and TRBJ1-1; D uncertain. The CDR3 length is 14 residues. Germline V gene data show CDR1 as SGDLS and CDR2 as YYNGEE. V was cut by 3 bases and J by 0 bases, with 9 bases left in between. CDR3 DNA sequence: TGTGCCAGCAGCGCGATGGGCTTGAACACTGAAGCTTTCTTT. Its protein is CASSAMGLNTEAFF.

In its sample, this clonotype was seen a few times. This chain links TRBV7-8 with TRBJ1-1; D might be TRBD1 (6 bases). The CDR3 extends over 16 amino acids. The germline gives CDR1 SGHVS, CDR2 FQNEAQ. Trimming cost V 0 bases and J 7 bases, with 18 bases left between them. CDR3: CASSLAKGGSNSEAFF. The CDR3 coding sequence is TGTGCCAGCAGCTTAGCCAAAGGGGGGTCTAATAGTGAAGCTTTCTTT. The full variable domain, rest sourced from reference TRBV7-8 and TRBJ1-1, is GAGVSQSPRYKVAKRGQDVALRCDPISGHVSLFWYQQALGQGPEFLTYFQNEAQLDKSGLPSDRFFAERPEGSVSTLKIQRTQQEDSAVYLCASSLAKGGSNSEAFFGQGTRLTVV.

The rearrangement uses TRBV25-1 and TRBJ1-1; D not resolved. Germline V gene sequence: CDR1 MGHDK, CDR2 SYGVNS. CDR3 length: 13 amino acids. V was pared by 6 bases and J by 3 bases, with 11 bases between. The CDR3 nucleotides read TGTGCCAGCAGCTCGGTGGGCTACACTGAAGCTTTCTTT. Protein sequence: CASSSVGYTEAFF.

The chain uses TRBV4-1 and TRBJ2-5, with TRBD2 matching over 7 bases. This CDR3 is 17 amino acids long. With 2 bases clipped from V and 0 bases from J, the junction kept 9 bases outside the gene matches. Germline V CDR1 and CDR2: MGHRA, YSYEKL. The CDR3 nucleotides read TGCGCCAGCAGCCAAAGCGGGAAGCGGACGGACCAAGAGACCCAGTACTTC. Translation: CASSQSGKRTDQETQYF.

The V call is TRBV2, the J call TRBJ1-1; D not certain. Germline V gene data show CDR1 as SNHLY and CDR2 as FYNNEI. The CDR3 consists of 12 residues. With 3 bases removed from V and 6 bases from J, the gap between germline ends came to 8 bases. CDR3 DNA sequence: TGTGCCAGCAGTGACAGGAGGGCTGAAGCTTTCTTT. This encodes CASSDRRAEAFF.

This chain joins TRBV24-1 and TRBJ2-1; 11 bases line up with TRBD2. There are 14 residues in the CDR3. Germline V gives CDR1 KGHDR, CDR2 SFDVKD. With 10 bases clipped from V and 12 bases from J, the junction kept 13 bases outside the gene matches. The CDR3 DNA follows: TGTGCCACAGGCCCGGGACTAGCGGCGTTTGGGCAGTTCTTC. Its protein is CATGPGLAAFGQFF.

V and J are TRBV7-9 and TRBJ2-5; D is ambiguous. The CDR3 runs 13 residues. Germline CDR1 SEHNR, CDR2 FQNEAQ (reference sequence). The ends were cut back, 6 bases at V and 1 base at J, with 9 bases in the middle. The DNA for the CDR3 is TGTGCCAGCAGTCGGCAGCTCCAAGAGACCCAGTACTTC. Translating gives CASSRQLQETQYF. The full variable domain, its missing parts supplied by reference TRBV7-9 and TRBJ2-5, is DTGVSQNPRHKITKRGQNVTFRCDPISEHNRLYWYRQTLGQGPEFLTYFQNEAQLEKSRLLSDRFSAERPKGSFSTLEIQRTEQGDSAMYLCASSRQLQETQYFGPGTRLLVL.

This clonotype came up many times. The genes are TRBV3-1 and TRBJ1-4, with D possibly being TRBD1 (5 bases). CDR1 is LGHDT, CDR2 YNNKEL, per germline (reference sequence). The CDR3 length is 16 residues. The V end lost 4 bases, the J end lost 5 bases, and 17 bases lay between the germline ends. The CDR3 coding sequence is TGTGCCAGCAGCCCGCAAACTACGGGGCGAAATGAAAAACTGTTTTTT. Its translation is CASSPQTTGRNEKLFF.

The chain carries TRBV28 and TRBJ2-3; 14 bases align to TRBD2. Germline V lookup: CDR1 MDHEN, CDR2 SYDVKM. V gave up 10 bases and J gave up 3 bases; unmatched junction bases: 9. This CDR3 has 16 residues. The CDR3 loop reads CATAGTSGSRTDTQYF. As DNA, the CDR3 is TGTGCCACAGCCGGGACTAGCGGGAGTCGGACAGATACGCAGTATTTT. Full variable domain (missing parts from reference TRBV28 and TRBJ2-3): DVKVTQSSRYLVKRTGEKVFLECVQDMDHENMFWYRQDPGLGLRLIYFSYDVKMKEKGDIPEGYSVSREKKERFSLILESASTNQTSMYLCATAGTSGSRTDTQYFGPGTRLTVL.

This sequence joins TRBV5-1 and TRBJ2-3; TRBD2 aligns across 12 bases. The J segment lost 3 bases and the V segment lost 1 base, leaving 6 bases of the junction unmatched. CDR3 length: 17 residues. CDR1 is SGHRS and CDR2 is YFSETQ in the germline V gene. CDR3 sequence reads: CASSLSTSGGPTDTQYF. In DNA form, the CDR3 reads TGCGCCAGCAGCTTGTCTACTAGCGGGGGGCCTACAGATACGCAGTATTTT.

This clonotype was counted only a few times. The genes are TRBV12-3 or TRBV12-4 and TRBJ2-3, with D possibly being TRBD1 (9 bases). The V end was cut by 5 bases, the J end by 1 base, with 34 bases between. CDR3 length: 22 amino acids. This CDR3 is CASSLYRTGANSGGARTDTQYF. The CDR3 region has the DNA TGTGCCAGCAGTCTATACCGGACAGGGGCGAACAGCGGGGGTGCCCGCACAGATACGCAGTATTTT.

This clonotype was seen a handful of times. J is TRBJ2-1 and V is TRBV7-2, with TRBD2 matching over 8 bases. Losses at the gene ends were 5 bases for V and 6 bases for J; bases not matched to a gene: 6. Germline loops: CDR1 SGHTA, CDR2 FQGNSA. CDR3 length: 14 amino acids. This CDR3 reads CASSPRTSFNEQFF. In nucleotides, the CDR3 is TGTGCCAGCAGCCCCCGGACTAGCTTCAATGAGCAGTTCTTC.

The chain employs TRBV7-9 and TRBJ1-4, with 8 bases matching TRBD1. This CDR3 comprises 18 residues. Germline loops: CDR1 SEHNR, CDR2 FQNEAQ (reference sequence). V shed 5 bases and J 0 bases; nucleotides not matched to a gene: 11. CDR3 amino acids: CASSVKPGGKATNEKLFF. The CDR3 bases are TGTGCCAGCAGCGTAAAGCCAGGGGGCAAAGCAACTAATGAAAAACTGTTTTTT.

CDR3 sequence (DNA): TGTGCCATCAGTGAGAAGGGACAGTACACCACCGGGGAGCTGTTTTTT. It specifies CAISEKGQYTTGELFF. The chain is built from TRBV10-3 and TRBJ2-2; 7 bases are a match to TRBD1. CDR1 and CDR2 from the germline V gene are ENHRY and SYGVKD. Trimming took 2 bases from V and 4 from J; bases not matched to a gene: 7. This CDR3 contains 16 residues.

The V gene is TRBV7-8, the J gene TRBJ1-2; D is undetermined. This CDR3 is 13 amino acids long. Germline CDR1 reads SGHVS; CDR2 reads FQNEAQ. V was pared by 5 bases and J by 7 bases, with 14 bases between. The CDR3 spells CASSPLATSGYTF. CDR3 in DNA: TGTGCCAGCAGCCCTCTCGCCACCTCTGGCTACACCTTC.

The chain employs TRBV20-1 and TRBJ1-2; no clear D gene. The CDR3 has 11 residues. Germline V CDR1 and CDR2: DFQATT, SNEGSKA (reference sequence). V lost 3 bases and J 2 bases, leaving 4 bases between the germline ends. The CDR3 is CSASWNYGYTF. The CDR3 bases are TGCAGTGCTAGCTGGAACTATGGCTACACCTTC.